This T cell receptor beta chain appears in the sequencing data of a study of patients and donors after allogeneic stem cell transplantation. MiXCR was run by TCRdb on the RT-PCR reads, yielding one entry per CDR3 protein. The profile shows approximately 11,000 distinct CDR3 sequences, around 20% of them singletons. This CDR3 comprises 17 residues. Germline trimming cut 1 base from V and 4 bases from J; bases unmatched to any gene: 12. From germline, CDR1 is DFQATT and CDR2 SNEGSKA (reference sequence). The source material was blood, either unsorted or a sorted T cell fraction (not recorded which). The chain uses TRBV20-1 and TRBJ1-1; TRBD1 matches at 10 bases. The sequence was collected from a human donor who was either an allogeneic HSCT recipient or a stem cell or donor lymphocyte infusion donor (not recorded which). It is not recorded whose cells these are; they may come from a transplant donor. In DNA form, the CDR3 reads TGCAGTGCTAGAGGTACATCCCGGGACAGGGGTTCCACTGAAGCTTTCTTT. Translating it yields CSARGTSRDRGSTEAFF.